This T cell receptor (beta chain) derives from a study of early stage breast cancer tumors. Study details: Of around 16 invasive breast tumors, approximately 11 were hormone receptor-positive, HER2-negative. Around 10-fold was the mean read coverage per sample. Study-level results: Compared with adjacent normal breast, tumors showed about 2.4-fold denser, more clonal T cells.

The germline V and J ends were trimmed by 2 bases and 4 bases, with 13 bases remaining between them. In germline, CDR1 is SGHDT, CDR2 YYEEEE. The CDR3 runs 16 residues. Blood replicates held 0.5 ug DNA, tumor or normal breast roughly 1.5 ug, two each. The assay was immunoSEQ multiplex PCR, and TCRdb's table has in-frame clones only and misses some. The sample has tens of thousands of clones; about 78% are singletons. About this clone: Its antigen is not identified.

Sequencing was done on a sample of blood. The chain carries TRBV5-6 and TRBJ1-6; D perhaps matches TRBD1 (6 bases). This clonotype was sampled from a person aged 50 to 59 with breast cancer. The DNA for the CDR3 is TGTGCCAGCAGCTTACAGGGCCAGTTTTATAATTCACCCCTCCACTTT. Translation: CASSLQGQFYNSPLHF.